These 10 T cell receptor beta chains were sequenced from one sample in a study of vaccination effects on CD4 cells after COVID-19. Sequencing followed a ViraFEST assay step that expanded antigen-specific CD4+ T cells with viral peptide pools. After more than 8 days in culture, the CD4+ T cells were isolated. The method was immunoSEQ multiplex PCR; TCRdb's version includes in-frame clones alone and lacks a portion of them. This repertoire shows over 7,500 clones, 65% to 75% found once; its top ten account for roughly 13%. The antigens these receptors bind are not known. The material was CD4+ T cells from PBMCs cultured with HCoV-229E spike peptides, obtained before COVID-19 vaccination. These receptor sequences come from a human donor who received a COVID-19 vaccine.

The chain employs TRBV30 and TRBJ1-6, with 8 bases that match TRBD1. Germline V gene lookup returns CDR1 GTSNPN and CDR2 SVGIG (reference sequence). The CDR3 runs 18 residues. Losses at the gene ends were 3 bases for V and 3 bases for J; bases not matched to a gene: 13. The CDR3 loop reads CAWSNKRTGKVYNSPLHF. The CDR3 nucleotides read TGTGCCTGGAGCAATAAACGGACAGGGAAGGTCTATAATTCACCCCTCCACTTT.

This chain links TRBV4-1 with TRBJ2-1; perhaps D is TRBD1 or TRBD2 (5 bases each). Trimming took off 4 bases at V and 2 bases at J, with 12 bases between the two ends. Germline V gene data show CDR1 as MGHRA and CDR2 as YSYEKL. This CDR3 spans 15 amino acids. The CDR3 is CASSLRDGPYNEQFF. DNA for the CDR3: TGCGCCAGCAGCCTACGGGACGGTCCCTACAATGAGCAGTTCTTC.

The chain employs TRBV10-1 and TRBJ1-2; D is uncertain. CDR3 size: 13 residues. The V end lost 3 bases, the J end lost 3 bases, and 8 bases lay between the germline ends. Germline lookup yields CDR1 WNHNN and CDR2 SYGVQD (reference sequence). The CDR3 DNA is TGCGCCAGCAGTGAAGGATTCGACTATGGCTACACCTTC. It yields the protein CASSEGFDYGYTF.

This sequence joins TRBV5-1 and TRBJ2-5; 7 positions match TRBD1. V lost 0 bases to trimming and J lost 6 bases; unmatched junction nucleotides: 8. Germline CDR1 and CDR2: SGHRS and YFSETQ. There are 15 residues in the CDR3. The CDR3 region has the DNA TGCGCCAGCAGCTTGGGAGGGCAGGGGGAAAAGACCCAGTACTTC. Its translation: CASSLGGQGEKTQYF.

The chain is built from TRBV5-4 and TRBJ1-2; unclear D gene. Germline V gives CDR1 SGHNT, CDR2 YYREEE (reference sequence). This CDR3 region has 18 residues. Trimming cost V 1 base and J 4 bases, with 23 bases left between them. CDR3 sequence reads: CASSLLVRLNTHRYGYTF. The CDR3 nucleotides read TGTGCCAGCAGCTTGTTAGTCCGTTTAAACACGCATCGCTATGGCTACACCTTC.

This chain connects TRBV5-8 to TRBJ2-1; weak D call: TRBD2 (5 bases). V was clipped by 4 bases and J by 4 bases, with 9 bases between them. This CDR3 region has 13 residues. Germline-derived CDR1 and CDR2 are SGHTS and YDEGEE. The DNA of the CDR3 is TGTGCCAGCAGCGCGGGTGCGTACAATGAGCAGTTCTTC. This codes for CASSAGAYNEQFF.

The rearrangement joins TRBV24-1 to TRBJ2-5; D is ambiguous. The V end lost 5 bases, the J end lost 2 bases, and 11 bases lay between the germline ends. The CDR3 has 14 amino acids. The V gene's germline CDR1 is KGHDR and CDR2 SFDVKD. The CDR3 nucleotides read TGTGCCACCAGTGGCCCGGGTGCTCAAGAGACCCAGTACTTC. Protein product: CATSGPGAQETQYF.

J is TRBJ1-2 and V is TRBV19, with D possibly being TRBD1 (6 bases). The CDR3 covers 13 residues. Germline assignment: CDR1 LNHDA and CDR2 SQIVND (reference sequence). The V end lost 5 bases, the J end lost 8 bases, and 15 bases lay between the germline ends. For the CDR3, the DNA is TGTGCCAGTAGTTCCCACAGGGTAAAGGGCTACACCTTC. It yields the protein CASSSHRVKGYTF. The whole variable domain, filled in from reference TRBV19 and TRBJ1-2, reads DGGITQSPKYLFRKEGQNVTLSCEQNLNHDAMYWYRQDPGQGLRLIYYSQIVNDFQKGDIAEGYSVSREKKESFPLTVTSAQKNPTAFYLCASSSHRVKGYTFGSGTRLTVV.

V is TRBV2 and J is TRBJ2-7; D ambiguous. The germline gives CDR1 SNHLY, CDR2 FYNNEI. This CDR3 has 14 amino acids. The V end was cut by 8 bases, the J end by 2 bases, with 16 bases between. CDR3 nucleotide sequence: TGTGCCAGCCAGTGGTCAGGTCAAACCTACGAGCAGTACTTC. Its protein product is CASQWSGQTYEQYF.

This chain links TRBV9 with TRBJ2-5, with 8 bases identical to TRBD2. The CDR3 consists of 14 residues. Germline trimming cut 0 bases from V and 5 bases from J; bases unmatched to any gene: 3. Per the germline V gene, CDR1 is SGDLS and CDR2 is YYNGEE. CDR3 nucleotides: TGTGCCAGCAGCGTAGCGGGGGGGACCGAGACCCAGTACTTC. It specifies CASSVAGGTETQYF.